Following are 28 T cell receptor beta chains from one sample sequenced in a study of beta chain features in type 1 diabetes. General study results and limits: Moderate yet significant TCRB CDR3 shortening was seen in Type 1 diabetes patients in all four CD4+ subsets.

No cognate antigen is known for these TCRs. Expressed TCRB transcripts were sequenced after all isolated RNA was converted to cDNA. TCRdb keeps only in-frame clones here, not all; method: immunoSEQ multiplex PCR. The sample has some 150,000 clones, 13% seen once. Input material: central memory CD4+ T cells from blood. These receptors all stem from a young man with type 1 diabetes.

The V and J genes are TRBV6-1 and TRBJ2-7; 9 positions agree with TRBD1. Per the germline V gene, CDR1 is MNHNS and CDR2 is SASEGT. The CDR3 consists of 14 residues. Trimming cost V 8 bases and J 2 bases; bases outside gene matches: 7. The CDR3 loop reads CASLDRGRTYEQYF. The CDR3 DNA follows: TGTGCCAGCCTGGACAGGGGCCGTACCTACGAGCAGTACTTC.

Of note for this clone: A read error may explain this, as a much larger clone is one base away. As DNA, the CDR3 is TGTGCCAGCAGCTGGAGCACAGATACGCAGTATTTT. Its translation: CASSWSTDTQYF. This sequence joins TRBV7-9 and TRBJ2-3; D gene unclear. V lost 4 bases to trimming and J lost 0 bases, with 2 bases between them. The germline CDR1 and CDR2 sequences are SEHNR and FQNEAQ (reference sequence). This CDR3 has 12 amino acids.

This clone was counted only a few times. V usage is TRBV30 and J usage is TRBJ2-1, with 8 bases matching TRBD2. The CDR3 is 14 amino acids. The J segment lost 6 bases and the V segment lost 5 bases, leaving 9 bases of the junction unmatched. The germline V gene encodes CDR1 GTSNPN and CDR2 SVGIG (reference sequence). CDR3: CAWCPGTSGNEQFF. The DNA of the CDR3 is TGTGCCTGGTGCCCCGGGACTAGTGGCAATGAGCAGTTCTTC.

The V gene is TRBV10-3, the J gene TRBJ1-4; 9 nucleotides line up with TRBD1. Germline V gene data show CDR1 as ENHRY and CDR2 as SYGVKD. J gave up 5 bases and V 5 bases, and 3 bases lay outside the gene matches. CDR3 length equals 14 residues. Written as DNA, the CDR3 is TGTGCCATCAGTCTGGACAGGGGAAATGAAAAACTGTTTTTT. Its protein is CAISLDRGNEKLFF.

This clone has at least ten counts. The chain couples TRBV4-1 to TRBJ2-7; D remains unclear. The CDR3 spans 14 residues. In germline, CDR1 is MGHRA, CDR2 YSYEKL. Trimming cost V 1 base and J 3 bases, with 10 bases left between them. The CDR3 DNA reads TGCGCCAGCAGCCAAGGAAGGTACGGCTACGAGCAGTACTTC. Translated, it gives CASSQGRYGYEQYF.

This clone was detected a few times. V and J are TRBV4-1 and TRBJ1-5; weak D call: TRBD1 (5 bases). V was cut by 1 base and J by 4 bases, with 17 bases left in between. This CDR3 region has 17 residues. CDR1 is MGHRA and CDR2 is YSYEKL in the germline V gene. The CDR3 coding sequence is TGCGCCAGCAGCCAAGTTAATCGAGCAGGGCCGAATCAGCCCCAGCATTTT. This codes for CASSQVNRAGPNQPQHF.

In its sample, this clone was seen a few times. This chain joins TRBV10-3 and TRBJ1-6; 7 nucleotides match TRBD1. The CDR3 covers 13 residues. V lost 9 bases and J lost 14; bases outside the gene matches: 13. Germline V lookup: CDR1 ENHRY, CDR2 SYGVKD. DNA of the CDR3: TGTGCCATTGCCGGGACAGTACTCGAGGCCCTCCACTTT. This encodes CAIAGTVLEALHF.

This clone was counted between two and nine times. V gene TRBV7-2 combines with J gene TRBJ2-7; tentatively, D is TRBD2 (6 bases). The DNA matches TRBJ2-5 better at its end, which makes the J call doubtful. The germline gives CDR1 SGHTA, CDR2 FQGNSA. This CDR3 is built from 15 residues. As DNA, the CDR3 is TGTGCCAGCAGGGGTCCCGGGACTGGAGGGGTGACCCAGTACTTC. The encoded protein is CASRGPGTGGVTQYF.

In this sample, this clone turned up a few times. The rearrangement uses TRBV18 and TRBJ2-5; unclear D gene. V was trimmed by 5 bases and J by 1 base, leaving 11 bases between them. This CDR3 region has 14 residues. Germline CDR1 is KGHSH and CDR2 is LQKENI. In DNA form, the CDR3 reads TGTGCCAGCTCAGCAACCACAGTCCAAGAGACCCAGTACTTC. Its protein is CASSATTVQETQYF.

The chain has TRBV5-1 and TRBJ2-7; 9 positions agree with TRBD2. This CDR3 comprises 15 residues. V was clipped by 1 base and J by 1 base; unmatched bases: 3. Germline V gene lookup returns CDR1 SGHRS and CDR2 YFSETQ. The CDR3 here is CASSLRLAASYEQYF. CDR3 coding DNA: TGCGCCAGCAGCTTGCGACTAGCGGCTTCCTACGAGCAGTACTTC.

This clone was counted at least ten times. The chain employs TRBV9 and TRBJ2-3; D remains unclear. The CDR3 has 12 residues. The V end lost 1 base, the J end lost 6 bases, and 6 bases lay between the germline ends. Germline CDR1 and CDR2: SGDLS and YYNGEE. DNA of the CDR3: TGTGCCAGCAGCGTATTAGCCGATACGCAGTATTTT. Translating it yields CASSVLADTQYF.

This clone appeared a few times. CDR3 DNA: TGCGCCAGCAGCTTCACGGGGACAGGTGGAGGGAGTCCCCTCCACTTT. Translated: CASSFTGTGGGSPLHF. V usage is TRBV5-1 and J usage is TRBJ1-6; 8 bases are shared with TRBD1. Germline-derived CDR1 and CDR2 are SGHRS and YFSETQ. This CDR3 region has 16 residues. Germline trimming cut 2 bases from V and 13 bases from J; bases unmatched to any gene: 14.

This clone has a handful of counts. CDR3 protein: CSVARDTAALTGELFF. CDR3 nucleotide sequence: TGCAGCGTTGCCCGAGATACAGCAGCATTGACCGGGGAGCTGTTTTTT. V usage is TRBV29-1 and J usage is TRBJ2-2; D is uncertain. V was clipped by 4 bases and J by 5 bases, with 20 bases between them. This CDR3 has 16 amino acids. CDR1 SQVTM and CDR2 ANQGSEA come from the germline V gene.

This clone was observed many times. The chain joins TRBV30 to TRBJ2-3, with D maybe TRBD1 (6 bases). This CDR3 comprises 13 residues. Trimming shortened V by 7 bases and J by 2 bases, and 13 bases separated the two germline ends. Per germline, CDR1 GTSNPN and CDR2 SVGIG (reference sequence). The chain's CDR3 is CAFETGHTDTQYF. The CDR3 bases are TGTGCCTTCGAGACAGGCCACACAGATACGCAGTATTTT.

This clone was observed a handful of times. The rearrangement uses TRBV18 and TRBJ1-6, with a possible D match to TRBD1 (5 bases). Trimming took off 3 bases at V and 10 bases at J, with 10 bases between the two ends. The CDR3 sequence is 13 residues long. Germline assignment: CDR1 KGHSH and CDR2 LQKENI. CDR3 amino acids: CASSPGGDSPLHF. The CDR3 coding sequence is TGTGCCAGCTCACCGGGAGGGGACTCACCCCTCCACTTT.

This clone was observed a few times. The CDR3, as DNA: TGTGCCAGCAGTCTTGACCGGCAAGAGACCCAGTACTTC. The encoded protein is CASSLDRQETQYF. This chain links TRBV5-4 with TRBJ2-5; D call uncertain. CDR3 length equals 13 residues. Germline V gives CDR1 SGHNT, CDR2 YYREEE (reference sequence). The V end was cut by 5 bases, the J end by 2 bases, with 10 bases between.

This clone was seen more than once but under ten times. The chain is built from TRBV30 and TRBJ1-5; D not certain. Trimming removed 2 bases from V and 1 base from J, with 12 bases in between. Germline V gene data show CDR1 as GTSNPN and CDR2 as SVGIG (reference sequence). This CDR3 contains 15 residues. The chain's CDR3 is CAWSPLASSNQPQHF. The CDR3 bases are TGTGCCTGGAGTCCCCTGGCTTCGAGCAATCAGCCCCAGCATTTT. Supplemented by reference TRBV30 and TRBJ1-5, the full variable domain reads SQTIHQWPATLVQPVGSPLSLECTVEGTSNPNLYWYRQAAGRGLQLLFYSVGIGQISSEVPQNLSASRPQDRQFILSSKKLLLSDSGFYLCAWSPLASSNQPQHFGDGTRLSIL.

V is TRBV30 and J is TRBJ2-1, with 8 bases aligning to TRBD2. CDR3 size: 16 residues. After removal of 4 bases from V and 5 bases from J, the junction contained 13 bases not matched to a gene. CDR1 is GTSNPN and CDR2 is SVGIG in the germline V gene (reference sequence). The CDR3 region is CAWTPPGLAGNNEQFF. Here the CDR3 DNA reads TGTGCCTGGACCCCCCCCGGTCTAGCGGGTAACAATGAGCAGTTCTTC. The full variable domain, with the rest looked up from reference TRBV30 and TRBJ2-1, is SQTIHQWPATLVQPVGSPLSLECTVEGTSNPNLYWYRQAAGRGLQLLFYSVGIGQISSEVPQNLSASRPQDRQFILSSKKLLLSDSGFYLCAWTPPGLAGNNEQFFGPGTRLTVL.

As concerns this clone: The junction does not match germline at one end; this may be a read error. V usage is TRBV2 and J usage is TRBJ1-1; D unresolved. CDR1 is SNHLY and CDR2 is FYNNEI in the germline V gene. This CDR3 region has 11 residues. CDR3 sequence: CASTSGTETFF. CDR3 nucleotide sequence: TGTGCCAGCACTTCGGGCACTGAAACTTTCTTT.

This clone was observed a handful of times. The chain joins TRBV30 to TRBJ1-4, with TRBD1 matching 10 bases. This CDR3 contains 13 residues. V shed 3 bases, J shed 5 bases, and the junction held 0 bases outside the gene matches. Per germline, CDR1 GTSNPN and CDR2 SVGIG (reference sequence). The CDR3: CAWRGQGNEKLFF. In nucleotides, the CDR3 is TGTGCCTGGAGGGGACAGGGGAATGAAAAACTGTTTTTT.

A remark on this clone: The junction departs from germline at one end; a sequencing error may be responsible. This CDR3 is CASIRTGNTQAFF. The CDR3 bases are TGTGCCAGCATAAGGACAGGGAACACTCAAGCTTTCTTT. The J gene is TRBJ1-1, the V gene TRBV2; TRBD1 matches 8 bases. The CDR3 extends over 13 amino acids. Germline CDR1 and CDR2: SNHLY and FYNNEI.

The chain recombines TRBV30 with TRBJ1-6, with a tentative D call TRBD1 (5 bases). From germline, CDR1 is GTSNPN and CDR2 SVGIG (reference sequence). There are 13 residues in the CDR3. V was pared by 3 bases and J by 6 bases, with 9 bases between. Here the CDR3 DNA reads TGTGCCTGGAGCGCAGGGACTAATTCACCCCTCCACTTT. It is translated as CAWSAGTNSPLHF.

A note on this clone: At one of its ends the junction is not consistent with the germline gene, which may arise from a read error. The J gene is TRBJ1-6, the V gene TRBV7-9; perhaps TRBD1 as D (5 bases). From germline, CDR1 is SEHNR and CDR2 FQNEAQ (reference sequence). The CDR3 extends over 13 amino acids. CDR3 DNA sequence: TGTGCCAGCAGCCCGGGGGATAAATCACCCCTCCACTTT. It is translated as CASSPGDKSPLHF.

In DNA form, the CDR3 reads TGTGCCAGCTCACCATGGACAGGGGGAGTGGACTATGGCTACACCTTC. Translating it yields CASSPWTGGVDYGYTF. The chain joins TRBV18 to TRBJ1-2, with 10 bases that match TRBD1. The V gene's germline CDR1 is KGHSH and CDR2 LQKENI. V was clipped by 2 bases and J by 3 bases; unmatched bases: 6. The CDR3 is 16 residues long.

This clone was seen at least ten times. One end of the junction is discordant with germline, which a read error may explain. V usage is TRBV7-7 and J usage is TRBJ2-2; D is possibly TRBD1 or TRBD2 (5 bases each). This CDR3 has 15 residues. The germline V gene has CDR1 SSHAT and CDR2 FNYEAQ (reference sequence). The CDR3 bases are TGTGCTAGCAGCCGGGACGGAACGAACACCGGGGAGCTGTTTTTT. It specifies CASSRDGTNTGELFF.

The chain has TRBV6-1 and TRBJ1-2, with D tentatively TRBD1 (6 bases). V lost 7 bases and J lost 7, with 19 bases in between. The CDR3 is 14 amino acids. Germline V gives CDR1 MNHNS, CDR2 SASEGT. The CDR3 bases are TGTGCCAGCAAGTCAGGCCTCACAGGGTTTGGCTACACCTTC. Translation gives CASKSGLTGFGYTF.

This clone was seen a handful of times. The chain recombines TRBV14 with TRBJ1-1; no firm D call. Trimming cost V 3 bases and J 0 bases, with 14 bases left between them. The germline V gene has CDR1 SGHDN and CDR2 FVKESK. The CDR3 is 16 residues long. The DNA of the CDR3 is TGTGCCAGCAGCCAGATGGCCTTTAAGATGAACACTGAAGCTTTCTTT. The encoded protein is CASSQMAFKMNTEAFF.

In this sample, this clone turned up a few times. The CDR3 is CASSPTGQARRVANVLTF. The CDR3 DNA sequence: TGTGCCAGCTCACCTACAGGACAGGCGAGACGAGTGGCCAACGTCCTGACTTTC. The chain is built from TRBV18 and TRBJ2-6; 7 bases map to TRBD1. The CDR3 spans 18 residues. Unmatched junction bases numbered 14, after V lost 3 bases and J lost 6 bases. Germline CDR1 reads KGHSH; CDR2 reads LQKENI.